One sample yielded the 11 T cell receptor beta chains listed below, sequenced in a study of T-cell reconstitution after alpha-beta-depleted transplantation in children. As it was prepared, the TCRbeta library received unique molecular identifiers. MiXCR was run by TCRdb on the PCR reads, yielding one entry per CDR3 protein. Of about 200,000 distinct CDR3 sequences listed, roughly 6.6% are singletons. The sequencing here drew on PBMCs, taken before TCRalphabeta/CD19-depleted stem cell transplant. Receptor source: a boy aged 2 to 9 with acute lymphoblastic leukemia, due to receive a stem cell transplant.

The chain uses TRBV6-1 and TRBJ2-7; D gene ambiguous. Trimming took off 4 bases at V and 4 bases at J, with 8 bases between the two ends. CDR3 size: 12 residues. Germline CDR1 reads MNHNS; CDR2 reads SASEGT. CDR3 amino acids: CASSGVGYEQYF. Here the CDR3 DNA reads TGTGCCAGCAGTGGGGTCGGGTACGAGCAGTACTTC.

This clonotype has at least ten counts. The rearrangement links TRBV27 to TRBJ2-1; weak D call: TRBD2 (7 bases). The V end lost 4 bases, the J end lost 6 bases, and 16 bases lay between the germline ends. The CDR3 length is 15 residues. Germline V gene lookup returns CDR1 MNHEY and CDR2 SMNVEV (reference sequence). CDR3: CASSYGGGGFNEQFF. CDR3 sequence (DNA): TGTGCCAGCAGTTACGGGGGAGGGGGGTTCAATGAGCAGTTCTTC.

This clonotype showed up just a few times. The chain couples TRBV20-1 to TRBJ1-5; the match to TRBD1 covers 8 bases. The germline gives CDR1 DFQATT, CDR2 SNEGSKA (reference sequence). J lost 2 bases, V lost 6 bases, and 6 bases had no gene match. This CDR3 has 14 amino acids. CDR3 region: CSALIQGGNQPQHF. CDR3 in DNA: TGCAGTGCCCTCATACAGGGGGGCAATCAGCCCCAGCATTTT.

This clonotype has a count of ten or more. The chain combines TRBV18 with TRBJ2-1; D not certain. This CDR3 comprises 12 residues. With 6 bases removed from V and 4 bases from J, the gap between germline ends came to 7 bases. The germline V gene has CDR1 KGHSH and CDR2 LQKENI. The CDR3 loop reads CASSGRYNEQFF. CDR3 DNA sequence: TGTGCCAGCTCGGGCCGGTACAATGAGCAGTTCTTC.

This chain links TRBV7-1 with TRBJ2-7; D may correspond to TRBD1 or TRBD2 (5 bases each). TRBV7-1 qualifies as an ORF whose function is uncertain. The germline V and J ends were trimmed by 1 base and 4 bases, with 17 bases remaining between them. This CDR3 spans 16 amino acids. CDR3 sequence reads: CASSSGVRELIYEQYF. DNA of the CDR3: TGTGCCAGCAGCTCAGGGGTCAGGGAGCTTATATACGAGCAGTACTTC.

This clonotype was seen repeatedly, ten times or more. This chain joins TRBV27 and TRBJ2-2, with D tentatively TRBD1 (5 bases). Germline assignment: CDR1 MNHEY and CDR2 SMNVEV (reference sequence). The CDR3 is made up of 15 amino acids. V lost 5 bases and J lost 0, with 10 bases in between. The CDR3 is CASSLQDSNTGELFF. CDR3 bases: TGTGCCAGCAGTCTACAGGATTCGAACACCGGGGAGCTGTTTTTT.

This clonotype was recorded many times. V and J are TRBV27 and TRBJ2-3; 8 nucleotides match TRBD2. Germline V gives CDR1 MNHEY, CDR2 SMNVEV (reference sequence). This CDR3 has 14 amino acids. The V and J ends lost 8 bases and 2 bases, in that order; junction bases with no gene match: 6. The CDR3 bases are TGTGCCAGCGGTCGGGGGGGATACACAGATACGCAGTATTTT. Translated: CASGRGGYTDTQYF.

In this sample, this clonotype turned up once. The chain uses TRBV14 and TRBJ2-7; D possibly corresponds to TRBD2 (6 bases). The V end lost 4 bases, the J end lost 6 bases, and 16 bases lay between the germline ends. Per the germline V gene, CDR1 is SGHDN and CDR2 is FVKESK. CDR3 length: 14 residues. The CDR3 DNA reads TGTGCCAGCAGCCCGGCTCCTATGCGGGGCGAGCAGTACTTC. Its translation: CASSPAPMRGEQYF.

This clonotype was recorded at least ten times. The chain carries TRBV7-2 and TRBJ2-7; the D gene is possibly TRBD2 (5 bases). With 1 base removed from V and 9 bases from J, the gap between germline ends came to 13 bases. Germline V CDR1 and CDR2: SGHTA, FQGNSA. The CDR3 consists of 13 residues. CDR3 in DNA: TGTGCCAGCAGCTTAGTTCGGAGGTGCTCGCAGTACTTC. Residues: CASSLVRRCSQYF.

This chain uses TRBV28 with TRBJ2-5; 7 nucleotides line up with TRBD1. V was pared by 8 bases and J by 2 bases, with 8 bases of the junction left unmatched. The CDR3 extends over 14 amino acids. Germline V gives CDR1 MDHEN, CDR2 SYDVKM. The CDR3 loop reads CASGKRGRQETQYF. The CDR3 coding sequence is TGTGCCAGCGGAAAAAGGGGGCGGCAAGAGACCCAGTACTTC.

This clonotype has ten or more counts. V gene TRBV4-3 combines with J gene TRBJ2-6; D not certain. CDR1 is LGHNA, CDR2 YSLEER, per germline. The V and J ends lost 0 bases and 3 bases respectively, with 12 bases between them. The CDR3 covers 17 residues. CDR3 DNA: TGCGCCAGCAGCCAAGATCTTCGGGCAGTTGGGGCCAACGTCCTGACTTTC. Translating it yields CASSQDLRAVGANVLTF.